These 29 T cell receptor beta chains were sequenced from one sample in a study of blood T cell repertoires in COVID-19. Some clones are missing from TCRdb's copy, which holds only in-frame ones; the method was immunoSEQ multiplex PCR. The sample shows 35,000 to 50,000 clones, around 83% of them seen only once. The material sequenced was peripheral blood. The receptor set was obtained from a woman in her 70s in a cohort sampled during active COVID-19.

The chain is built from TRBV6-1 and TRBJ1-2, with D perhaps TRBD1 (5 bases). CDR1 is MNHNS and CDR2 is SASEGT in the germline V gene. The CDR3 loop spans 15 amino acids. Trimming removed 3 bases at V and 4 bases at J, with 15 bases between. The CDR3 protein is CASSDGGADIYGYTF. Written as DNA, the CDR3 is TGTGCCAGCAGTGACGGCGGGGCGGATATCTATGGCTACACCTTC.

The V gene is TRBV7-2, the J gene TRBJ2-1; D might be TRBD2 (6 bases). Germline loops: CDR1 SGHTA, CDR2 FQGNSA. Between the trimmed V and J ends, which lost 3 bases and 0 bases, there was a span of 12 bases. CDR3 length: 16 residues. The chain's CDR3 is CASSFGGSSSYNEQFF. The CDR3 DNA follows: TGTGCCAGCAGCTTCGGGGGAAGTAGCTCCTACAATGAGCAGTTCTTC.

The gene calls are TRBV27 and TRBJ2-7, with 10 bases lining up with TRBD2. This CDR3 comprises 15 residues. Trimming removed 3 bases from V and 1 base from J; junction bases left unmatched: 3. Germline CDR1 reads MNHEY; CDR2 reads SMNVEV (reference sequence). The DNA for the CDR3 is TGTGCCAGCAGTTTGTGGACTAGCGGTTCCTACGAGCAGTACTTC. It encodes CASSLWTSGSYEQYF.

The rearrangement links TRBV10-3 to TRBJ1-1, with TRBD1 matching over 7 bases. The J segment lost 0 bases and the V segment lost 6 bases, leaving 4 bases of the junction unmatched. The CDR3 has 14 amino acids. From germline, CDR1 is ENHRY and CDR2 SYGVKD. CDR3 coding DNA: TGTGCCATCAGCTTACAGGGGTTGAACACTGAAGCTTTCTTT. Its translation: CAISLQGLNTEAFF.

The rearrangement links TRBV5-8 to TRBJ2-3; weak D call: TRBD1 (5 bases). The germline V gene encodes CDR1 SGHTS and CDR2 YDEGEE. Between the trimmed V and J ends, which lost 2 bases and 3 bases, there was a span of 10 bases. This CDR3 contains 14 residues. CDR3 region: CASSFGQGTDTQYF. CDR3 DNA: TGTGCCAGCAGCTTCGGGCAGGGTACAGATACGCAGTATTTT.

The chain joins TRBV3-1 (or the pseudogene TRBV3-2) to TRBJ1-1; 11 positions match TRBD1. After removal of 5 bases from V and 3 bases from J, the junction contained 5 bases not matched to a gene. The CDR3 has 15 amino acids. CDR1 is LGHDT, CDR2 YNNKEL, per germline (reference sequence). The CDR3, as DNA: TGTGCCAGCAGCTACGGGACAGGGGGAGACACTGAAGCTTTCTTT. Protein sequence: CASSYGTGGDTEAFF.

This chain links TRBV30 with TRBJ1-4; D gene ambiguous. V lost 7 bases and J lost 4, with 16 bases in between. The CDR3 runs 14 residues. Germline V gene sequence: CDR1 GTSNPN, CDR2 SVGIG (reference sequence). CDR3: CAYQKWQDNEKLFF. In nucleotides, the CDR3 is TGTGCCTATCAAAAGTGGCAGGATAATGAAAAACTGTTTTTT.

V gene TRBV5-6 combines with J gene TRBJ2-3; 9 nucleotides agree with TRBD2. Trimming at V came to 2 bases and at J to 2 bases, leaving 6 bases not matched to a gene. The germline V gene has CDR1 SGHDT and CDR2 YYEEEE. The CDR3 runs to 16 residues. The CDR3 sequence: CASSFGLAGLTDTQYF. For the CDR3, the DNA is TGTGCCAGCAGCTTCGGGCTAGCGGGGCTCACAGATACGCAGTATTTT.

The V gene is TRBV9, the J gene TRBJ2-7; weak D call: TRBD1 (7 bases). This CDR3 spans 15 amino acids. The germline V gene has CDR1 SGDLS and CDR2 YYNGEE. V shed 4 bases and J shed 4 bases, with 18 bases lying between them. The CDR3 DNA reads as TGTGCCAGCAGCAGGAGGGACAGCTTAGAATACGAGCAGTACTTC. Encoded protein: CASSRRDSLEYEQYF.

J is TRBJ2-3 and V is TRBV27, with 9 positions matching TRBD1. Germline V gene lookup returns CDR1 MNHEY and CDR2 SMNVEV (reference sequence). CDR3 size: 15 residues. V shed 3 bases, J shed 6 bases, and the junction held 7 bases outside the gene matches. The CDR3 spells CASSLGQGGGDTQYF. CDR3 coding DNA: TGTGCCAGCAGTTTGGGACAGGGCGGAGGCGATACGCAGTATTTT.

This clone was found a few times. The chain couples TRBV7-9 to TRBJ2-7; 8 positions agree with TRBD1. The CDR3 totals 12 residues. The trim removed 7 bases at V and 6 bases at J, leaving 5 bases unmatched. Germline CDR1 SEHNR, CDR2 FQNEAQ (reference sequence). DNA of the CDR3: TGTGCCAGCATGGACAGGGCAGGCGAGCAGTACTTC. Its translation is CASMDRAGEQYF. The full variable domain, in which reference TRBV7-9 and TRBJ2-7 provide the parts outside the CDR3, is DTGVSQNPRHKITKRGQNVTFRCDPISEHNRLYWYRQTLGQGPEFLTYFQNEAQLEKSRLLSDRFSAERPKGSFSTLEIQRTEQGDSAMYLCASMDRAGEQYFGPGTRLTVT.

The chain recombines TRBV5-1 with TRBJ2-1; no firm D call. CDR1 SGHRS and CDR2 YFSETQ come from the germline V gene. Trimming stripped 1 base from V and 0 bases from J, with 5 bases between. This CDR3 is 14 amino acids long. Written as DNA, the CDR3 is TGCGCCAGCAGCTTGATTAGCTCCTACAATGAGCAGTTCTTC. Amino acids: CASSLISSYNEQFF.

The chain joins TRBV5-1 to TRBJ2-6, with 8 bases aligning to TRBD1. The CDR3 runs 17 residues. Germline V lookup: CDR1 SGHRS, CDR2 YFSETQ. The V and J ends lost 4 bases and 0 bases, in that order; junction bases with no gene match: 6. CDR3 protein: CASSPGQAYSGANVLTF. CDR3 sequence (DNA): TGCGCCAGCAGCCCGGGACAGGCTTACTCTGGGGCCAACGTCCTGACTTTC.

The rearrangement links TRBV12-3 or TRBV12-4 to TRBJ1-1; D perhaps matches TRBD1 (5 bases). CDR3 size: 10 residues. Trimming removed 8 bases from V and 5 bases from J, with 6 bases in between. The CDR3 spells CASGGTEAFF. The CDR3 nucleotides read TGTGCCAGCGGGGGGACTGAAGCTTTCTTT.

CDR3 DNA: TGCAGCGCCGACGATAGCGGACCCACAGATACGCAGTATTTT. Translation: CSADDSGPTDTQYF. The J gene is TRBJ2-3, the V gene TRBV29-1; tentatively, D is TRBD2 (6 bases). This CDR3 is built from 14 residues. Germline assignment: CDR1 SQVTM and CDR2 ANQGSEA. The ends were cut back, 7 bases at V and 2 bases at J, with 16 bases in the middle.

The V gene is TRBV28, the J gene TRBJ1-5, with D tentatively TRBD1 (5 bases). CDR3 length: 13 residues. Germline assignment: CDR1 MDHEN and CDR2 SYDVKM. Between the trimmed V and J ends, which lost 7 bases and 9 bases, there was a span of 16 bases. CDR3 residues: CASTSQGLWPQHF. The CDR3 region has the DNA TGTGCCAGCACTTCCCAGGGCTTATGGCCCCAGCATTTT.

This clone is a singleton in its sample. This chain connects TRBV4-2 to TRBJ2-5, with 9 positions matching TRBD2. The CDR3 is 19 residues long. J was trimmed by 3 bases and V by 0 bases; bases with no gene match: 14. Germline CDR1 and CDR2: LGHNA and YNFKEQ. The DNA for the CDR3 is TGTGCCAGCAGCCAAGAATGGGGGGGTTTGGTAGCGGGAGAAGAGACCCAGTACTTC. It codes for CASSQEWGGLVAGEETQYF.

The chain has TRBV2 and TRBJ2-1; no firm D call. This CDR3 is built from 14 residues. Germline V gene sequence: CDR1 SNHLY, CDR2 FYNNEI. V dropped 7 bases and J dropped 5 bases, with 15 bases sitting between them. For the CDR3, the DNA is TGTGCCAGCATTGGGCTACGGTCCAACAATGAGCAGTTCTTC. Its translation is CASIGLRSNNEQFF.

This clone has a handful of counts. This chain links TRBV19 with TRBJ2-2, with TRBD1 identical over 7 bases. There are 16 residues in the CDR3. Germline CDR1 and CDR2: LNHDA and SQIVND (reference sequence). V shed 2 bases and J 4 bases; nucleotides not matched to a gene: 7. The CDR3 here is CASSITGTASTGELFF. In nucleotides, the CDR3 is TGTGCCAGTAGTATAACCGGGACAGCCAGCACCGGGGAGCTGTTTTTT.

This sequence joins TRBV19 and TRBJ2-7, with 7 bases identical to TRBD1. Trimming took 5 bases from V and 0 from J; bases not matched to a gene: 4. Germline values: CDR1 LNHDA, CDR2 SQIVND (reference sequence). The CDR3 extends over 14 amino acids. CDR3 in DNA: TGTGCCAGTAGTGGAACAGGGGACTCCTACGAGCAGTACTTC. It translates to CASSGTGDSYEQYF. Filled out from reference TRBV19 and TRBJ2-7, the complete variable domain reads DGGITQSPKYLFRKEGQNVTLSCEQNLNHDAMYWYRQDPGQGLRLIYYSQIVNDFQKGDIAEGYSVSREKKESFPLTVTSAQKNPTAFYLCASSGTGDSYEQYFGPGTRLTVT.

CDR3 region: CASSKPLEPTDTQYF. The CDR3 nucleotides read TGTGCCAGTAGTAAACCCCTAGAACCCACAGATACGCAGTATTTT. The chain couples TRBV19 to TRBJ2-3; D not certain. The CDR3 spans 15 residues. Trimming took off 4 bases at V and 2 bases at J, with 13 bases between the two ends. Germline-derived CDR1 and CDR2 are LNHDA and SQIVND (reference sequence).

This clone was detected only once. V gene TRBV2 combines with J gene TRBJ2-3; 7 bases are shared with TRBD2. Germline CDR1 reads SNHLY; CDR2 reads FYNNEI. The CDR3 extends over 16 amino acids. Trimming at V came to 6 bases and at J to 6 bases, leaving 15 bases not matched to a gene. CDR3 DNA: TGTGCCAGCAGCCTCAGGTCTAGCGGAGATTGGGATACGCAGTATTTT. Translation gives CASSLRSSGDWDTQYF.

This chain joins TRBV18 and TRBJ1-4; 7 bases are shared with TRBD1. V lost 3 bases to trimming and J lost 8 bases; unmatched junction nucleotides: 9. This CDR3 region has 15 residues. CDR1 and CDR2 (germline): KGHSH, LQKENI. The CDR3 reads CASSPDRAMREKLFF. The CDR3 coding sequence is TGTGCCAGCTCACCCGACAGGGCGATGAGGGAAAAACTGTTTTTT. The variable domain in full, completed from reference TRBV18 and TRBJ1-4, reads NAGVMQNPRHLVRRRGQEARLRCSPMKGHSHVYWYRQLPEEGLKFMVYLQKENIIDESGMPKERFSAEFPKEGPSILRIQQVVRGDSAAYFCASSPDRAMREKLFFGSGTQLSVL.

The V and J genes are TRBV27 and TRBJ2-3; TRBD2 matches 7 bases. Per the germline V gene, CDR1 is MNHEY and CDR2 is SMNVEV (reference sequence). This CDR3 is built from 17 residues. Losses at the gene ends were 4 bases for V and 3 bases for J; bases not matched to a gene: 13. CDR3 nucleotide sequence: TGTGCCAGCAGTTACTCCCCTCCCGGGGGGAGAACAGATACGCAGTATTTT. Translation gives CASSYSPPGGRTDTQYF.

The rearrangement uses TRBV11-2 and TRBJ2-5, with 10 positions matching TRBD2. The CDR3 totals 16 residues. Germline lookup yields CDR1 SGHAT and CDR2 FQNNGV. Unmatched junction bases numbered 9, after V lost 1 base and J lost 7 bases. The CDR3 here is CASSLGGTSAPGTQYF. DNA for the CDR3: TGTGCCAGCAGCTTAGGGGGGACTAGCGCGCCCGGGACCCAGTACTTC.

V gene TRBV5-4 combines with J gene TRBJ2-7; TRBD1 matches at 7 bases. J lost 4 bases, V lost 5 bases, and 3 bases had no gene match. The CDR3 runs to 12 residues. Germline V gene data show CDR1 as SGHNT and CDR2 as YYREEE (reference sequence). The CDR3 bases are TGTGCCAGCAGTCTACAGGGGTACGAGCAGTACTTC. It yields the protein CASSLQGYEQYF.

The chain links TRBV4-1 to TRBJ1-2, with unresolved D. This CDR3 contains 13 residues. Looked up from germline, CDR1 is MGHRA and CDR2 is YSYEKL. The germline V and J ends were trimmed by 1 base and 10 bases, with 13 bases remaining between them. The CDR3 DNA reads as TGCGCCAGCAGCCAAGTCCCCCAGGAGGCCTACACCTTC. This translates into CASSQVPQEAYTF.

Written as DNA, the CDR3 is TGTGCCTGGAGTCTGGCGGGAGGGGGCCGGGAGACCCAGTACTTC. Translation gives CAWSLAGGGRETQYF. This chain connects TRBV30 to TRBJ2-5; 9 bases line up with TRBD2. Losses at the gene ends were 2 bases for V and 5 bases for J; bases not matched to a gene: 9. The CDR3 is made up of 15 amino acids. Germline CDR1 is GTSNPN and CDR2 is SVGIG (reference sequence).

The rearrangement joins TRBV5-1 to TRBJ2-1; D unclear. Germline values: CDR1 SGHRS, CDR2 YFSETQ. This CDR3 contains 14 residues. V was shortened by 3 bases and J by 6 bases, with 13 bases between the two germline ends. CDR3 sequence reads: CASSSLGVGNEQFF. The DNA for the CDR3 is TGCGCCAGCAGCTCTTTGGGCGTTGGCAATGAGCAGTTCTTC.